The sequence of this T cell receptor beta chain was determined in a study of blood T cells in healthy people across ages. Study-wide points: PBMC samples, being unsorted, prevented any conclusive comparison of naive and antigen-experienced cells. Long-lived donors exceeded aged donors in naive CD4+ cells and diversity.

A sample-barcoded 5' primer and a J-beta primer mix were used in a second PCR of roughly 7 to 11 cycles. MiXCR was run by TCRdb on the 5' RACE reads, yielding one entry per CDR3 protein. The sample lists about 670,000 distinct CDR3 sequences; over 40% were seen once. Caucasian individuals from Russia who were healthy and aged roughly 6 to 95 acted as donors. Per sample, extraction of total RNA gave at least 5.5 micrograms in every case. This clonotype turned up a few times. The antigen is unknown. This CDR3 is 14 amino acids long. After removal of 6 bases from V and 7 bases from J, the junction contained 9 bases not matched to a gene. The germline gives CDR1 DFQATT, CDR2 SNEGSKA (reference sequence).

The chain carries TRBV20-1 and TRBJ1-4; 9 bases agree with TRBD1. The sample taken for sequencing was blood. The receptor comes from a man at least 80 years old in good health. The CDR3 reads CSARTGVGREKLFF. The CDR3 DNA reads TGCAGTGCCCGGACAGGGGTTGGTCGTGAAAAACTGTTTTTT.